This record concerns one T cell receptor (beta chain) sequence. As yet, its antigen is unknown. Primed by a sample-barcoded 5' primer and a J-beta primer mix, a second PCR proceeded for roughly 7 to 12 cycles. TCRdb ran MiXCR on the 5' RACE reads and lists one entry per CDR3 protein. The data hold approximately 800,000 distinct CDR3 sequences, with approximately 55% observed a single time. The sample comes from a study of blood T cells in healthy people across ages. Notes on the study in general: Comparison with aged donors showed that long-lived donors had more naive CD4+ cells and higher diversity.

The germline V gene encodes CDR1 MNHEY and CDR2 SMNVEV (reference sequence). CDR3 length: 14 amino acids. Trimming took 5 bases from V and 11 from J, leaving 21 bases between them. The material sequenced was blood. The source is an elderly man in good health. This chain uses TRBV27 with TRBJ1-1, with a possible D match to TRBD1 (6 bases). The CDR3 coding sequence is TGTGCCAGCAGTGCCACAGGGTTTACGTCAGTGGCTTTCTTT. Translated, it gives CASSATGFTSVAFF.